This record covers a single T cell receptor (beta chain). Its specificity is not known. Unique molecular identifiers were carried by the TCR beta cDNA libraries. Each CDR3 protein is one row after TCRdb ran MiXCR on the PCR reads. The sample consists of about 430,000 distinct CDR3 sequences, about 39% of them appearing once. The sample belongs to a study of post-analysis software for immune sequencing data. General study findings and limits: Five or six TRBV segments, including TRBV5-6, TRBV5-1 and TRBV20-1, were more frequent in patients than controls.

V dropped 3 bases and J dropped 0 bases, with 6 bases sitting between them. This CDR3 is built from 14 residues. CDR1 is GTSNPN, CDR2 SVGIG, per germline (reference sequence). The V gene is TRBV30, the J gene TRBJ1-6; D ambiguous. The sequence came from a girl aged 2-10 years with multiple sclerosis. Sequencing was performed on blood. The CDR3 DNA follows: TGTGCCTGGAGGTTGAGCTCCTATAATTCACCCCTCCACTTT. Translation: CAWRLSSYNSPLHF.